A selection of T cell receptor beta chains follows, all from one sample in a study of neurological immune-mediated disorders. TCRdb used MiXCR to reprocess the 5' RACE reads, holding one entry per CDR3 protein. The table has about 60,000 distinct CDR3 sequences, 3% to 3.5% seen once; the top ten hold roughly 7%. Sequenced material: PBMCs. The origin of the receptors is a woman in her fifties or sixties with multiple sclerosis. The CDR3 runs from the conserved cysteine through the conserved F or W. D genes are given only for firm matches. Size tells how often a clone was seen (once, few, many) or the class of an expanded clone, and some rows leave it out.

clone_size	d_call	v_call	j_call	cdr3_aa	cdr3_nt
many	TRBD2	TRBV5-1	TRBJ2-7	CASSLGTSGSARYEQYF	TGCGCCAGCAGCTTGGGGACTAGCGGGAGTGCCAGATACGAGCAGTACTTC
many	NA	TRBV29-1	TRBJ1-1	CSVGGRKANTEAFF	TGCAGCGTGGGGGGAAGGAAGGCGAACACTGAAGCTTTCTTT
many	NA	TRBV6-5	TRBJ2-7	CASSPSGTNSYEQYF	TGTGCCAGCAGTCCCTCCGGGACAAATTCCTACGAGCAGTACTTC
many	NA	TRBV20-1	TRBJ2-1	CSARVRKQQFF	TGCAGTGCTAGAGTCCGGAAACAGCAGTTCTTC
many	NA	TRBV20-1	TRBJ2-5	CSASPGRIQETQYF	TGCAGTGCTAGCCCCGGACGGATCCAAGAGACCCAGTACTTC
many	TRBD2	TRBV5-1	TRBJ2-5	CASSTSGRALETQYF	TGCGCCAGCAGCACTAGCGGGAGGGCCCTCGAGACCCAGTACTTC
many	NA	TRBV12-3/TRBV12-4	TRBJ1-1	CASIGQLNTEAFF	TGTGCCAGCATTGGGCAGTTGAACACTGAAGCTTTCTTT
many	NA	TRBV28	TRBJ2-1	CASSQWTNYNEQFF	TGTGCCAGCAGTCAATGGACAAACTACAATGAGCAGTTCTTC
many	TRBD1	TRBV7-9	TRBJ2-7	CASSYRTGPYEQYF	TGTGCCAGCAGCTACCGGACAGGCCCCTACGAGCAGTACTTC
many	NA	TRBV28	TRBJ2-2	CASSLRRWSSGYRGNTGELFF	TGTGCCAGCAGTCTACGCCGTTGGTCTTCGGGCTATCGAGGCAACACCGGGGAGCTGTTTTTT
many	NA	TRBV6-5	TRBJ1-5	CASSYSKRQPQHF	TGTGCCAGCAGTTACTCGAAACGGCAGCCCCAGCATTTT
NA	TRBD1	TRBV27	TRBJ2-1	CASSFDRGYNEQFF	TGTGCCAGCAGTTTTGACAGGGGATACAATGAGCAGTTCTTC
many	NA	TRBV6-2/TRBV6-3	TRBJ2-2	CASSYSMRLIAGELFF	TGTGCCAGCAGTTACTCGATGAGATTAATCGCCGGGGAGCTGTTTTTT
many	NA	TRBV4-1	TRBJ2-1	CASSLRDQTYNEQFF	TGCGCCAGCAGCTTAAGGGACCAAACCTACAATGAGCAGTTCTTC
many	NA	TRBV5-1	TRBJ2-1	CASSSGGDTEQFF	TGCGCCAGCAGCTCTGGAGGCGATACTGAGCAGTTCTTC
NA	TRBD1	TRBV28	TRBJ1-5	CASSLGTAASNQPQHF	TGTGCCAGCAGTTTAGGGACAGCCGCTAGCAATCAGCCCCAGCATTTT
many	TRBD2	TRBV5-1	TRBJ2-7	CASSRSGRSNEQYF	TGCGCCAGCAGCCGTAGCGGGAGAAGCAACGAGCAGTACTTC
many	TRBD2	TRBV7-9	TRBJ2-5	CASRAGLGSRETQYF	TGTGCCAGCAGAGCGGGACTAGGGAGTCGGGAGACCCAGTACTTC
many	NA	TRBV5-1	TRBJ2-3	CASSPTDTTDTQYF	TGCGCCAGCAGCCCGACAGACACTACAGATACGCAGTATTTT
medium-sized	TRBD2	TRBV29-1	TRBJ2-5	CSVEGFPGLAGGQETQYF	TGCAGCGTTGAAGGTTTCCCCGGACTAGCGGGGGGACAAGAGACCCAGTACTTC
many	TRBD1	TRBV7-9	TRBJ2-5	CASSFLAGGAETQYF	TGTGCCAGCAGCTTTTTGGCAGGGGGCGCGGAGACCCAGTACTTC
many	TRBD1	TRBV25-1	TRBJ2-1	CASSARGQGNYNEQFF	TGTGCCAGCAGTGCCCGGGGACAGGGGAACTACAATGAGCAGTTCTTC
many	NA	TRBV28	TRBJ2-7	CASSFRGQSYEQYF	TGTGCCAGCAGTTTTCGGGGGCAGTCCTACGAGCAGTACTTC
NA	TRBD2	TRBV7-2	TRBJ2-7	CASSPRLAGGEQYF	TGTGCCAGCAGCCCTAGACTAGCGGGGGGCGAGCAGTACTTC
many	NA	TRBV5-1	TRBJ2-5	CASTPAETQYF	TGCGCCAGCACCCCGGCAGAGACCCAGTACTTC
many	NA	TRBV27	TRBJ2-3	CASSLNRGASTDTQYF	TGTGCCAGCAGTCTCAATAGGGGCGCTAGCACAGATACGCAGTATTTT
many	NA	TRBV5-1	TRBJ1-6	CASSSYILVGNENSPLHF	TGCGCCAGCAGCTCCTATATTTTGGTAGGGAATGAGAATTCACCCCTCCACTTT
many	NA	TRBV5-1	TRBJ1-5	CASSLIPGAEQPQHF	TGCGCCAGCAGCTTGATCCCAGGGGCGGAACAGCCCCAGCATTTT
NA	NA	TRBV2	TRBJ2-1	CASTLTFSEQFF	TGTGCCAGCACTCTCACCTTTAGTGAGCAGTTCTTC
many	NA	TRBV10-3	TRBJ2-1	CAISEDTSRNEQFF	TGTGCCATCAGCGAGGACACCAGTCGGAATGAGCAGTTCTTC
many	NA	TRBV12-3/TRBV12-4	TRBJ1-2	CASSLSGLRNYGYTF	TGTGCCAGCAGTTTATCAGGCCTTAGGAACTATGGCTACACCTTC
many	NA	TRBV7-9	TRBJ1-1	CASSAGHLTRAEAFF	TGTGCCAGCAGCGCGGGACACCTGACGAGGGCTGAAGCTTTCTTT
many	TRBD2	TRBV5-1	TRBJ2-1	CASSPGASGSFYNEQFF	TGCGCCAGCAGCCCGGGGGCTAGCGGGAGCTTCTACAATGAGCAGTTCTTC
many	TRBD1	TRBV6-2/TRBV6-3	TRBJ2-5	CASNQNRGETQYF	TGTGCCAGCAACCAAAACAGGGGGGAGACCCAGTACTTC
many	NA	TRBV28	TRBJ2-7	CASTVGAGVRGMEQYF	TGTGCCAGCACCGTTGGGGCGGGTGTACGTGGTATGGAGCAGTACTTC
few	TRBD2	TRBV20-1	TRBJ2-3	CSARDRLLAGGPQDTQYF	TGCAGTGCTAGAGATCGCCTTCTAGCGGGAGGGCCCCAGGATACGCAGTATTTT
many	TRBD2	TRBV7-7	TRBJ2-1	CASSLGTSSGNEQFF	TGTGCCAGCAGCCTCGGGACTAGTTCCGGCAATGAGCAGTTCTTC
many	NA	TRBV7-9	TRBJ2-5	CASSLVGSETQYF	TGTGCCAGCAGCTTAGTAGGGTCCGAGACCCAGTACTTC
many	NA	TRBV5-1	TRBJ1-5	CASTESGGSNQPQHF	TGCGCCAGCACCGAGAGCGGAGGAAGCAATCAGCCCCAGCATTTT
many	NA	TRBV3-1	TRBJ1-1	CASSLNPGLSTEAFF	TGTGCCAGCAGCCTCAACCCGGGGTTATCCACTGAAGCTTTCTTT
many	NA	TRBV5-1	TRBJ1-4	CASGRTNEKLFF	TGCGCCAGCGGCCGGACTAATGAAAAACTGTTTTTT
many	NA	TRBV2	TRBJ1-2	CASSPGRREHFNYGYTF	TGTGCCAGCAGTCCTGGCCGCAGGGAACACTTCAACTATGGCTACACCTTC
many	TRBD1	TRBV15	TRBJ1-1	CATSARGLDTEAFF	TGTGCCACCAGCGCCAGGGGGTTAGACACTGAAGCTTTCTTT
many	NA	TRBV9	TRBJ2-7	CASSVDSNSYEQYF	TGTGCCAGCAGCGTGGACAGCAATTCCTACGAGCAGTACTTC
many	TRBD2	TRBV20-1	TRBJ2-2	CSARASGRVTGELFF	TGCAGTGCTAGGGCTAGCGGGAGGGTCACCGGGGAGCTGTTTTTT
medium-sized	NA	TRBV24-1	TRBJ2-1	CATSASGDYNEQFF	TGTGCCACCAGTGCGAGCGGAGACTACAATGAGCAGTTCTTC
many	NA	TRBV29-1	TRBJ2-4	CSVERGIAKNIQYF	TGCAGCGTTGAACGCGGAATAGCCAAAAACATTCAGTACTTC
many	NA	TRBV7-6	TRBJ1-4	CASSKKGSTNEKLFF	TGTGCCAGCAGCAAAAAGGGATCAACTAATGAAAAACTGTTTTTT
many	NA	TRBV6-2/TRBV6-3	TRBJ1-5	CAATDSNQPQHF	TGTGCCGCTACCGACAGCAATCAGCCCCAGCATTTT
many	NA	TRBV7-2	TRBJ2-3	CASSLLSYPDTQYF	TGTGCCAGCAGCTTATTGTCGTATCCAGATACGCAGTATTTT
many	NA	TRBV27	TRBJ2-1	CASGYASNEQFF	TGTGCCAGCGGATACGCTAGCAATGAGCAGTTCTTC
many	NA	TRBV7-3	TRBJ2-5	CASSLGPHRVSETQYF	TGTGCCAGCAGCCTCGGGCCCCACAGGGTGAGCGAGACCCAGTACTTC
medium-sized	NA	TRBV7-9	TRBJ2-7	CASSLPGYEQYF	TGTGCCAGCAGCTTACCAGGGTACGAGCAGTACTTC
many	NA	TRBV5-1	TRBJ2-5	CASSGRDQETQYF	TGCGCCAGCAGTGGCAGGGACCAAGAGACCCAGTACTTC
many	NA	TRBV27	TRBJ1-2	CASGGIGYGYTF	TGTGCCAGTGGGGGAATAGGCTATGGCTACACCTTC
many	NA	TRBV6-2/TRBV6-3	TRBJ2-7	CASSETAAYEQYF	TGTGCCAGCAGTGAAACCGCGGCCTACGAGCAGTACTTC
many	TRBD1	TRBV10-3	TRBJ2-7	CVISRQGADGQYF	TGTGTCATCAGTCGTCAGGGGGCGGACGGGCAGTACTTC